The 31 T cell receptor beta chains reported below all come from one sample, sequenced in a study of shared clonotypes between healthy human individuals. The data were produced by immunoSEQ multiplex PCR, yet TCRdb's version contains in-frame clones alone and is incomplete. The table shows 490,000 or so clones, with about three quarters occurring only once. The sample was PBMCs. The receptors were gathered from a woman between 35 and 50 years old in good health. Some clones in this sample may be carry-over from other donors' samples.

For this clone: This may arise from a read error, as a much more abundant clone is one base away. The chain is built from TRBV29-1 and TRBJ2-2; possibly TRBD2 for D (6 bases). CDR3 length: 15 residues. CDR1 and CDR2 from the germline V gene are SQVTM and ANQGSEA. The germline V and J ends were trimmed by 0 bases and 7 bases, with 15 bases remaining between them. The DNA of the CDR3 is TGCAGCGTTGAAGAAACTAGCAGGAGCGGCGGGGAGCTGTTTTTT. Translation: CSVEETSRSGGELFF.

A note on this clone: A far larger clone is off by one base, so a read error is likely. This sample includes further DNA sequences coding for the same CDR3. The chain's CDR3 is CASSSGNYGYTF. DNA for the CDR3: TGTGCCAGCAGTTCAGGGAACTATGGCTACACCTTC. The J gene is TRBJ1-2, the V gene TRBV6-1; D perhaps matches TRBD1 (5 bases). Germline CDR1 is MNHNS and CDR2 is SASEGT. Between the trimmed V and J ends, which lost 5 bases and 2 bases, there was a span of 6 bases. The CDR3 loop spans 12 amino acids.

The CDR3 spells CASSKHRAGDTIYF. The CDR3 DNA reads TGTGCCAGCAGCAAACACAGGGCGGGTGACACCATATATTTT. This sequence joins TRBV21-1 and TRBJ1-3; TRBD1 is taken as the D call from the table, unchecked against the DNA. TRBV21-1 represents a pseudogene. CDR3 length: 14 amino acids.

This clone was seen more than once but under ten times. The chain links TRBV28 to TRBJ1-5; tentatively, D is TRBD1 (5 bases). Germline assignment: CDR1 MDHEN and CDR2 SYDVKM. This CDR3 contains 20 residues. V shed 3 bases and J shed 0 bases, with 24 bases lying between them. The CDR3 sequence: CASSFPGAGSSPYSNQPQHF. The CDR3 region has the DNA TGTGCCAGCAGTTTCCCCGGGGCAGGTTCGAGCCCCTATAGCAATCAGCCCCAGCATTTT.

Details on this clone: Mismatch with germline at one junction end may stem from a read error. V gene TRBV6-6 combines with J gene TRBJ1-3; 8 bases match TRBD1. The CDR3 runs 14 residues. CDR1 is MNHNY, CDR2 SVGAGI, per germline (reference sequence). The CDR3 reads CASSYGQGGNTIHF. The CDR3 nucleotides read TGTGCCAGCAGTTACGGACAGGGTGGAAACACCATACATTTT.

This clone was seen repeatedly, ten times or more. Other DNA variants within this sample encode the same CDR3. J is TRBJ2-2 and V is TRBV30; TRBD1 might be the D (6 bases). Germline V gene data show CDR1 as GTSNPN and CDR2 as SVGIG (reference sequence). This CDR3 is 14 amino acids long. The ends were cut back, 0 bases at V and 4 bases at J, with 9 bases in the middle. For the CDR3, the DNA is TGTGCCTGGAGTGTAGGGGGAAGCACCGGGGAGCTGTTTTTT. Its protein product is CAWSVGGSTGELFF.

V and J are TRBV6-1 and TRBJ1-4; a possible D gene is TRBD1 (5 bases). Germline values: CDR1 MNHNS, CDR2 SASEGT. The CDR3 has 14 amino acids. V was shortened by 4 bases and J by 7 bases, with 13 bases between the two germline ends. CDR3 in DNA: TGTGCCAGCAGTGTCCTCCTAACAGGTGAAAAACTGTTTTTT. It translates to CASSVLLTGEKLFF.

The V and J genes are TRBV6-6 and TRBJ1-2; tentatively, D is TRBD1 (5 bases). The CDR3 runs to 13 residues. V was clipped by 4 bases and J by 4 bases, with 10 bases between them. Germline CDR1 reads MNHNY; CDR2 reads SVGAGI (reference sequence). The CDR3 DNA reads TGTGCCAGCAGTTGGGACGGACGCTATGGCTACACCTTC. It yields the protein CASSWDGRYGYTF.

This chain joins TRBV19 and TRBJ1-2; TRBD1 matches 8 bases. The germline CDR1 and CDR2 sequences are LNHDA and SQIVND (reference sequence). V trimming: 7 bases; J trimming: 7 bases; junction bases outside the gene matches: 8. The CDR3 has 13 amino acids. CDR3 in amino acids: CASKRQGSRGYTF. The CDR3 DNA sequence: TGTGCCAGTAAAAGACAGGGGTCTCGTGGCTACACCTTC.

The chain has TRBV7-8 and TRBJ2-5, with TRBD1 identical over 7 bases. The CDR3 has 14 amino acids. In germline, CDR1 is SGHVS, CDR2 FQNEAQ. The V segment lost 4 bases and the J segment 0 bases; nucleotides outside the gene matches: 2. The CDR3 loop is CASSSRGYQETQYF. Here the CDR3 DNA reads TGTGCCAGCAGCTCCAGGGGGTACCAAGAGACCCAGTACTTC. The full variable domain, its missing parts supplied by reference TRBV7-8 and TRBJ2-5, is GAGVSQSPRYKVAKRGQDVALRCDPISGHVSLFWYQQALGQGPEFLTYFQNEAQLDKSGLPSDRFFAERPEGSVSTLKIQRTQQEDSAVYLCASSSRGYQETQYFGPGTRLLVL.

This clone was recorded once. Sequence at one end of the junction differs from germline and may be a read error. The V call is TRBV2, the J call TRBJ2-1; D is possibly TRBD1 or TRBD2 (5 bases each). This CDR3 comprises 15 residues. Germline CDR1 is SNHLY and CDR2 is FYNNEI. CDR3 DNA: TGTGCCAGCAGTGATGGGGGAGTAAACTACAATGGGCAGTTCTTC. It encodes CASSDGGVNYNGQFF.

This clone occurred once. V is TRBV7-6 and J is TRBJ2-7, with TRBD2 as a possible D gene (6 bases). Germline V gene data show CDR1 as SGHVS and CDR2 as FNYEAQ. Trimming stripped 3 bases from V and 4 bases from J, with 13 bases between. CDR3 size: 14 residues. Written as DNA, the CDR3 is TGTGCCAGCAGCTTTAGCGGAGGCGCTTACGAGCAGTACTTC. Translating gives CASSFSGGAYEQYF. The variable domain in full, completed from reference TRBV7-6 and TRBJ2-7, reads GAGVSQSPRYKVTKRGQDVALRCDPISGHVSLYWYRQALGQGPEFLTYFNYEAQQDKSGLPNDRFSAERPEGSISTLTIQRTEQRDSAMYRCASSFSGGAYEQYFGPGTRLTVT.

This clone has a single count. The gene calls are TRBV4-3 and TRBJ1-2; D call uncertain. The CDR3 totals 16 residues. V was cut by 1 base and J by 7 bases, with 19 bases left in between. Per germline, CDR1 LGHNA and CDR2 YSLEER. The CDR3 region is CASSQAIVAARFGYTF. CDR3 in DNA: TGCGCCAGCAGCCAAGCTATTGTGGCCGCGAGGTTTGGCTACACCTTC.

The chain carries TRBV27 and TRBJ2-5; D might be TRBD2 (6 bases). The J call is doubtful: the DNA matches TRBJ2-7 better. This CDR3 comprises 13 residues. Germline V gives CDR1 MNHEY, CDR2 SMNVEV (reference sequence). Here the CDR3 reads CASSLARNYEQYF. The CDR3 DNA is TGTGCCAGCAGCCTAGCGAGAAACTACGAGCAGTACTTC.

With respect to this clone: At one of its ends the junction is not consistent with the germline gene, which may arise from a read error. The J gene is TRBJ2-7, the V gene TRBV7-9; 7 nucleotides align to TRBD1. CDR3 length equals 13 residues. Looked up from germline, CDR1 is SEHNR and CDR2 is FQNEAQ (reference sequence). CDR3 in DNA: TGTGCCAGCAGCCGGGACAGAGACACATCGTTCCGCTTC. Residues: CASSRDRDTSFRF.

V gene TRBV7-3 combines with J gene TRBJ2-5; no clear D. From germline, CDR1 is SGHTA and CDR2 FQGTGA. Trimming cost V 6 bases and J 2 bases, with 10 bases left between them. The CDR3 spans 13 residues. CDR3 coding DNA: TGTGCCAGCAGTCCGGTAGCACAAGAGACCCAGTACTTC. Its protein is CASSPVAQETQYF. Full variable domain (rest looked up from reference TRBV7-3 and TRBJ2-5): GAGVSQTPSNKVTEKGKYVELRCDPISGHTALYWYRQSLGQGPEFLIYFQGTGAADDSGLPNDRFFAVRPEGSVSTLKIQRTERGDSAVYLCASSPVAQETQYFGPGTRLLVL.

This clone was recorded only once. The genes are TRBV6-1 and TRBJ2-7; D unclear. The CDR3 contains 11 residues. CDR1 is MNHNS and CDR2 is SASEGT in the germline V gene. Trimming stripped 6 bases from V and 4 bases from J, with 7 bases between. The CDR3 region is CASRDGYEQYF. The CDR3 DNA reads as TGTGCCAGCAGGGATGGTTACGAGCAGTACTTC.

The chain is built from TRBV2 and TRBJ1-6, with 8 bases identical to TRBD1. Germline CDR1 is SNHLY and CDR2 is FYNNEI. Trimming at V came to 6 bases and at J to 7 bases, leaving 8 bases not matched to a gene. CDR3 size: 15 residues. The CDR3 loop is CASSPGQGGNSPLHF. The CDR3 DNA follows: TGTGCCAGCAGCCCCGGACAGGGTGGGAATTCACCCCTCCACTTT.

The chain links TRBV10-3 to TRBJ1-2; D unresolved. Looked up from germline, CDR1 is ENHRY and CDR2 is SYGVKD. V gave up 5 bases and J gave up 8 bases, with 15 bases separating them. The CDR3 spans 13 residues. The CDR3 is CAISPTELGGYTF. CDR3 DNA sequence: TGTGCCATCAGTCCGACTGAGTTAGGGGGCTACACCTTC.

This chain connects TRBV25-1 to TRBJ2-2; D assignment may be TRBD1 or TRBD2 (5 bases each). CDR3 length: 14 amino acids. Germline lookup yields CDR1 MGHDK and CDR2 SYGVNS. V gave up 6 bases and J gave up 3 bases, with 11 bases separating them. DNA of the CDR3: TGTGCCAGCAGCTTGGGGGTCGACACCGGGGAGCTGTTTTTT. It translates to CASSLGVDTGELFF.

This clone was detected only a few times. The chain employs TRBV10-2 and TRBJ1-5; TRBD1 might be the D (6 bases). The CDR3 runs to 14 residues. Looked up from germline, CDR1 is WSHSY and CDR2 is SAAADI. V lost 8 bases to trimming and J lost 4 bases, with 15 bases between them. CDR3 in amino acids: CASDPSRGNQPQHF. CDR3 DNA: TGCGCCAGCGACCCCTCGAGGGGGAATCAGCCCCAGCATTTT.

CDR3 protein: CASSLVQGTHNEQFF. The CDR3 bases are TGCGCCAGCAGCTTGGTTCAGGGTACCCACAATGAGCAGTTCTTC. The chain combines TRBV5-1 with TRBJ2-1; D might be TRBD1 (5 bases). V was cut by 0 bases and J by 5 bases, with 12 bases left in between. Germline V CDR1 and CDR2: SGHRS, YFSETQ. This CDR3 is built from 15 residues. Full variable domain (missing parts from reference TRBV5-1 and TRBJ2-1): KAGVTQTPRYLIKTRGQQVTLSCSPISGHRSVSWYQQTPGQGLQFLFEYFSETQRNKGNFPGRFSGRQFSNSRSEMNVSTLELGDSALYLCASSLVQGTHNEQFFGPGTRLTVL.

This clone was picked up many times. The chain joins TRBV18 to TRBJ1-3, with TRBD1 identical over 8 bases. This CDR3 is 15 amino acids long. CDR1 is KGHSH and CDR2 is LQKENI in the germline V gene. V trimming: 5 bases; J trimming: 4 bases; junction bases outside the gene matches: 7. The CDR3 nucleotides read TGTGCCAGCTCATATGGACAGGGAAAAGGAAACACCATATATTTT. Residues: CASSYGQGKGNTIYF.

The gene calls are TRBV29-1 and TRBJ2-5, with D possibly being TRBD2 (5 bases). The CDR3 contains 14 residues. Germline values: CDR1 SQVTM, CDR2 ANQGSEA. Trimming pared 0 bases from V and 5 bases from J, leaving 13 bases between. The CDR3 here is CSVEDERAYETQYF. In nucleotides, the CDR3 is TGCAGCGTTGAAGATGAGAGGGCCTATGAGACCCAGTACTTC.

The chain combines TRBV11-2 with TRBJ2-7; 8 nucleotides agree with TRBD2. J lost 7 bases, V lost 5 bases, and 10 bases had no gene match. The CDR3 contains 14 residues. The germline V gene encodes CDR1 SGHAT and CDR2 FQNNGV. CDR3 residues: CASSPSGLVLEQYF. DNA for the CDR3: TGTGCCAGCAGCCCCTCGGGACTAGTTTTGGAGCAGTACTTC.

The chain recombines TRBV27 with TRBJ2-3; TRBD2 might be the D (5 bases). The germline CDR1 and CDR2 sequences are MNHEY and SMNVEV (reference sequence). The V gene lost 5 bases and the J gene lost 3 bases, with 15 bases spanning the gap. The CDR3 covers 15 residues. CDR3 DNA: TGTGCCAGCAGTCCCCCCTTGATAGCGACAGATACGCAGTATTTT. Protein: CASSPPLIATDTQYF.

The rearrangement links TRBV4-3 to TRBJ1-1, with D possibly being TRBD1 (6 bases). CDR3 length: 16 residues. The V gene lost 0 bases and the J gene lost 0 bases, with 11 bases spanning the gap. Germline assignment: CDR1 LGHNA and CDR2 YSLEER. The CDR3: CASSQDLWTVNTEAFF. In nucleotides, the CDR3 is TGCGCCAGCAGCCAAGATCTTTGGACAGTGAACACTGAAGCTTTCTTT.

A word on this clone: The junction does not match germline at one end; this may be a read error. The chain carries TRBV2 and TRBJ1-6; 7 nucleotides align to TRBD1. The CDR3 is 16 amino acids. From germline, CDR1 is SNHLY and CDR2 FYNNEI. The CDR3 sequence: CASSKPGTAYDSPLHF. The CDR3 coding sequence is TGTGCCAGCAGTAAACCTGGGACAGCCTATGATTCACCCCTCCACTTT. Using reference TRBV2 and TRBJ1-6 for the parts outside the CDR3, the full variable domain is EPEVTQTPSHQVTQMGQEVILRCVPISNHLYFYWYRQILGQKVEFLVSFYNNEISEKSEIFDDQFSVERPDGSNFTLKIRSTKLEDSAMYFCASSKPGTAYDSPLHFGNGTRLTVT.

The V and J genes are TRBV5-4 and TRBJ2-7; 7 bases are a match to TRBD2. In germline, CDR1 is SGHNT, CDR2 YYREEE (reference sequence). V trimming: 5 bases; J trimming: 5 bases; junction bases outside the gene matches: 7. The length of the CDR3 is 13 residues. CDR3 residues: CASRPGRENEQYF. CDR3 DNA: TGTGCCAGCAGACCGGGGCGGGAGAACGAGCAGTACTTC.

J is TRBJ2-2 and V is TRBV5-4, with 8 bases matching TRBD2. From germline, CDR1 is SGHNT and CDR2 YYREEE (reference sequence). The CDR3 has 16 residues. With V trimmed by 4 bases and J by 2 bases, 7 bases remained unmatched. Here the CDR3 reads CASSEPGLGNTGELFF. CDR3 sequence (DNA): TGTGCCAGCAGCGAACCGGGACTAGGCAACACCGGGGAGCTGTTTTTT.

As regards this clone: This likely stems from a read error, as it lies one base from a far larger clone. This chain links TRBV7-6 with TRBJ2-7; no reliable D call. The length of the CDR3 is 14 residues. V was trimmed by 1 base and J by 0 bases, leaving 7 bases between them. Germline assignment: CDR1 SGHVS and CDR2 FNYEAQ. The CDR3 protein is CASSLGQSSYEQYF. CDR3 DNA sequence: TGTGCCAGCAGCTTAGGCCAGAGCTCCTACGAGCAGTACTTC.